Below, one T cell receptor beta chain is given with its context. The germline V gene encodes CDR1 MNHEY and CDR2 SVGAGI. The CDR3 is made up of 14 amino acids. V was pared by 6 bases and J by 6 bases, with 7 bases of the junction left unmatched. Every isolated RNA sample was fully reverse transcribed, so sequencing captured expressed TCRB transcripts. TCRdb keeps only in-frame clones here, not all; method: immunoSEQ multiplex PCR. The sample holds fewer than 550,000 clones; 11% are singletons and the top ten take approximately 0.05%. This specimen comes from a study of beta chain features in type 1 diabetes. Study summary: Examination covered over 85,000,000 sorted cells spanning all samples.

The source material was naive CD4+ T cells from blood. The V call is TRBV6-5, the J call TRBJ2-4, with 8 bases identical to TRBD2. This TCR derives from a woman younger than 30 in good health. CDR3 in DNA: TGTGCCAGCAGCCCGTCGGGAGGGGGAAACATTCAGTACTTC. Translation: CASSPSGGGNIQYF.